The 25 T cell receptor beta chains presented below share a single source sample, sequenced in a study of T cell responses to AZD1222 COVID-19 vaccine. Produced via immunoSEQ multiplex PCR; TCRdb's table is partial and in-frame only. The sample shows more than 80,000 clones, around 90% of them seen only once. The sequencing here drew on peripheral blood, taken 28 days after the second AZD1222 dose. The origin of the receptors is an adult who received the AZD1222 COVID-19 vaccine.

The rearrangement joins TRBV19 to TRBJ1-5; D might be TRBD1 (6 bases). Looked up from germline, CDR1 is LNHDA and CDR2 is SQIVND (reference sequence). The CDR3 is made up of 13 amino acids. The V and J ends lost 7 bases and 1 base respectively, with 8 bases between them. The CDR3 DNA is TGTGCCAGTAACAGGGTCAGCAATCAGCCCCAGCATTTT. Its translation is CASNRVSNQPQHF.

The V call is TRBV9, the J call TRBJ1-6; weak D call: TRBD1 (5 bases). The CDR3 is made up of 16 amino acids. CDR1 is SGDLS, CDR2 YYNGEE, per germline. The V end lost 3 bases, the J end lost 15 bases, and 25 bases lay between the germline ends. The CDR3 reads CASSEGPLGGGFNLHF. The CDR3 region has the DNA TGTGCCAGCAGCGAGGGGCCCCTCGGGGGGGGATTCAACCTCCACTTT.

V and J are TRBV7-6 and TRBJ2-5, with 7 nucleotides matching TRBD2. Losses at the gene ends were 4 bases for V and 4 bases for J; bases not matched to a gene: 6. There are 14 residues in the CDR3. Germline loops: CDR1 SGHVS, CDR2 FNYEAQ. CDR3 DNA: TGTGCCAGCAGCTCCAGCGGGGTGGGAGAGACCCAGTACTTC. Protein: CASSSSGVGETQYF.

Remarks on this clone: Other DNA sequences from this sample encode an identical CDR3 as well. This sequence joins TRBV7-8 and TRBJ2-2; TRBD2 matches at 7 bases. Germline V gene data show CDR1 as SGHVS and CDR2 as FQNEAQ. The CDR3 is 15 amino acids. V gave up 5 bases and J gave up 2 bases; unmatched junction bases: 5. The CDR3 DNA is TGTGCCAGCAGCCCGTGGGGGGGAAACACCGGGGAGCTGTTTTTT. This codes for CASSPWGGNTGELFF.

CDR3 coding DNA: TGTGCCAGCAGCCCCACCCCCCCCGGACAGGGAGTTGGAGCTTTCTTT. It translates to CASSPTPPGQGVGAFF. The chain has TRBV7-3 and TRBJ1-1; 8 nucleotides align to TRBD1. CDR3 length equals 16 residues. Germline lookup yields CDR1 SGHTA and CDR2 FQGTGA. Unmatched junction bases numbered 18, after V lost 5 bases and J lost 10 bases.

This chain connects TRBV2 to TRBJ2-2; D possibly uses TRBD1 or TRBD2 (5 bases each). V lost 9 bases and J 0 bases, leaving 11 bases between the germline ends. CDR3 size: 14 residues. Germline CDR1 is SNHLY and CDR2 is FYNNEI. CDR3 loop: CASSWGPNTGELFF. CDR3 bases: TGTGCCAGTAGTTGGGGACCGAACACCGGGGAGCTGTTTTTT.

The chain uses TRBV29-1 and TRBJ2-6, with D uncertain. CDR1 SQVTM and CDR2 ANQGSEA come from the germline V gene. This CDR3 spans 13 amino acids. The germline V and J ends were trimmed by 4 bases and 1 base, with 5 bases remaining between them. The CDR3 sequence is CSVADSGANVLTF. Here the CDR3 DNA reads TGCAGCGTTGCTGATTCTGGGGCCAACGTCCTGACTTTC.

The rearrangement joins TRBV7-9 to TRBJ1-6; tentatively, D is TRBD1 (6 bases). In germline, CDR1 is SEHNR, CDR2 FQNEAQ (reference sequence). This CDR3 is 15 amino acids long. Trimming pared 5 bases from V and 8 bases from J, leaving 16 bases between. CDR3 in amino acids: CASSLHSGEDSPLHF. The CDR3 DNA is TGTGCCAGCAGCCTCCACTCAGGGGAGGATTCACCCCTCCACTTT. The full variable domain, completed using reference TRBV7-9 and TRBJ1-6, is DTGVSQNPRHKITKRGQNVTFRCDPISEHNRLYWYRQTLGQGPEFLTYFQNEAQLEKSRLLSDRFSAERPKGSFSTLEIQRTEQGDSAMYLCASSLHSGEDSPLHFGNGTRLTVT.

V is TRBV6-6 and J is TRBJ1-1, with D possibly TRBD1 on 6 matching bases. This CDR3 is built from 14 residues. Per germline, CDR1 MNHNY and CDR2 SVGAGI (reference sequence). Trimming removed 5 bases at V and 2 bases at J, with 12 bases between. The CDR3 DNA reads TGTGCCAGCAGTGGGGACACGACAAACACTGAAGCTTTCTTT. It is translated as CASSGDTTNTEAFF.

This clone was counted once. This sequence joins TRBV4-1 and TRBJ2-3, with a possible D match to TRBD2 (5 bases). Germline CDR1 MGHRA, CDR2 YSYEKL. Trimming left V 4 bases short and J 2 bases short, with 13 bases between. This CDR3 has 15 amino acids. The CDR3 DNA sequence: TGCGCCAGCAGCCCCGACGGGGATCTCACAGATACGCAGTATTTT. Its protein product is CASSPDGDLTDTQYF.

The rearrangement joins TRBV5-1 to TRBJ2-3, with D uncertain. Looked up from germline, CDR1 is SGHRS and CDR2 is YFSETQ. The CDR3 sequence is 16 residues long. The V end lost 5 bases, the J end lost 2 bases, and 18 bases lay between the germline ends. CDR3 sequence (DNA): TGCGCCAGCAGTATGGGCCGGGCTCAGGCCACAGATACGCAGTATTTT. Translated, it gives CASSMGRAQATDTQYF. Full variable domain (outside the CDR3, taken from reference TRBV5-1 and TRBJ2-3): KAGVTQTPRYLIKTRGQQVTLSCSPISGHRSVSWYQQTPGQGLQFLFEYFSETQRNKGNFPGRFSGRQFSNSRSEMNVSTLELGDSALYLCASSMGRAQATDTQYFGPGTRLTVL.

This chain joins TRBV5-5 and TRBJ2-1, with D perhaps being TRBD1 or TRBD2 (5 bases each). This CDR3 is 16 amino acids long. V lost 3 bases, J lost 0 bases, and 13 bases lay in between. Germline-derived CDR1 and CDR2 are SGHKS and YYEKEE (reference sequence). DNA of the CDR3: TGTGCCAGCAGCTCACTAGGGGATATCTCCTACAATGAGCAGTTCTTC. This gives the protein CASSSLGDISYNEQFF.

The chain combines TRBV10-3 with TRBJ2-1; D is possibly TRBD1 or TRBD2 (7 bases each). This CDR3 has 16 amino acids. The V gene's germline CDR1 is ENHRY and CDR2 SYGVKD. V was shortened by 3 bases and J by 5 bases, with 17 bases between the two germline ends. DNA for the CDR3: TGTGCCATCAGTGAAAGTGTGGCAGGGGGGGACAATGAGCAGTTCTTC. It codes for CAISESVAGGDNEQFF.

The genes are TRBV12-5 and TRBJ2-1, with D possibly being TRBD1 (5 bases). CDR1 is LGHNT, CDR2 FRNRAP, per germline. The V end lost 6 bases, the J end lost 9 bases, and 18 bases lay between the germline ends. The CDR3 totals 14 residues. CDR3 sequence reads: CASGLTTVPGEQFF. CDR3 bases: TGTGCTAGTGGACTAACGACAGTTCCGGGTGAGCAGTTCTTC.

The V call is TRBV6-5, the J call TRBJ1-2; no reliable D call. Between the trimmed V and J ends, which lost 5 bases and 1 base, there was a span of 11 bases. The germline gives CDR1 MNHEY, CDR2 SVGAGI. The CDR3 spans 14 residues. In DNA, the CDR3 is TGTGCCAGCAGTCATCCCGGATTTAACTATGGCTACACCTTC. It yields the protein CASSHPGFNYGYTF.

The chain uses TRBV10-3 and TRBJ1-2, with D perhaps TRBD1 (6 bases). The CDR3 length is 14 residues. Trimming left V 0 bases short and J 4 bases short, with 9 bases between. Germline V gene data show CDR1 as ENHRY and CDR2 as SYGVKD. The CDR3 DNA follows: TGTGCCATCAGTGAGTCACAGGGCTTCTATGGCTACACCTTC. This sequence encodes CAISESQGFYGYTF.

V gene TRBV5-1 combines with J gene TRBJ2-3; D unclear. Trimming took 4 bases from V and 0 from J, leaving 12 bases between them. This CDR3 is built from 15 residues. The germline V gene encodes CDR1 SGHRS and CDR2 YFSETQ. The CDR3 spells CASSLPITSTDTQYF. Written as DNA, the CDR3 is TGCGCCAGCAGCCTGCCAATTACTAGCACAGATACGCAGTATTTT.

The rearrangement uses TRBV6-5 and TRBJ1-1, with a tentative D call TRBD1 (6 bases). Trimming took off 5 bases at V and 2 bases at J, with 15 bases between the two ends. CDR1 is MNHEY, CDR2 SVGAGI, per germline. The CDR3 is made up of 15 amino acids. This chain's CDR3 is CASSRAHRDNTEAFF. In nucleotides, the CDR3 is TGTGCCAGCAGTCGAGCACACAGGGACAACACTGAAGCTTTCTTT.

The chain joins TRBV5-6 to TRBJ1-6, with a weak D call TRBD1 (5 bases). Trimming left V 1 base short and J 4 bases short, with 9 bases between. Looked up from germline, CDR1 is SGHDT and CDR2 is YYEEEE. This CDR3 is 15 amino acids long. The CDR3 DNA reads as TGTGCCAGCAGCTTGCGGGGGGGTTATAATTCACCCCTCCACTTT. It translates to CASSLRGGYNSPLHF.

The V gene is TRBV10-3, the J gene TRBJ1-1; 8 bases align to TRBD1. The CDR3 is 16 residues long. Germline CDR1 reads ENHRY; CDR2 reads SYGVKD. J gave up 1 base and V 3 bases, and 7 bases lay outside the gene matches. CDR3 sequence (DNA): TGTGCCATCAGTGACGGGGCAGGGGGCGCGAACACTGAAGCTTTCTTT. It codes for CAISDGAGGANTEAFF.

The chain couples TRBV6-2 or TRBV6-3 to TRBJ2-5, with D maybe TRBD1 (6 bases). V lost 2 bases to trimming and J lost 5 bases, with 15 bases between them. The CDR3 loop spans 15 amino acids. Germline CDR1 is MNHEY and CDR2 is SVGEGT. The CDR3, as DNA: TGTGCCAGCAGTTACAATAGGGCAGGGGTGGAGACCCAGTACTTC. The encoded protein is CASSYNRAGVETQYF.

V and J are TRBV11-1 and TRBJ2-1, with D maybe TRBD2 (6 bases). Germline CDR1 is SGHAT and CDR2 is FQDESV (reference sequence). This CDR3 has 14 residues. V lost 1 base and J 3 bases, leaving 7 bases between the germline ends. The CDR3 DNA sequence: TGTGCCAGCAGCTTAGTCGGGGGCTACAATGAGCAGTTCTTC. As protein: CASSLVGGYNEQFF.

The chain is built from TRBV2 and TRBJ1-5; 7 nucleotides line up with TRBD1. Germline V gene data show CDR1 as SNHLY and CDR2 as FYNNEI. This CDR3 spans 14 amino acids. The V and J ends lost 6 bases and 7 bases, in that order; junction bases with no gene match: 9. Here the CDR3 DNA reads TGTGCCAGCAGCCAAGCACCAGGGGGGCAGCCCCAGCATTTT. Translation gives CASSQAPGGQPQHF.

The V call is TRBV20-1, the J call TRBJ1-1; D is perhaps TRBD1 (5 bases). The CDR3 is 11 residues long. V was trimmed by 6 bases and J by 6 bases, leaving 11 bases between them. Germline V lookup: CDR1 DFQATT, CDR2 SNEGSKA (reference sequence). CDR3 nucleotide sequence: TGCAGTGCCAATAGACAGCCTGAAGCTTTCTTT. Protein product: CSANRQPEAFF.

This chain joins TRBV12-3 or TRBV12-4 and TRBJ1-2; no clear D. There are 12 residues in the CDR3. Trimming pared 4 bases from V and 5 bases from J, leaving 8 bases between. The CDR3 here is CASSSLWYGYTF. As DNA, the CDR3 is TGTGCCAGCAGTTCTCTATGGTATGGCTACACCTTC.